A selection of T cell receptor beta chains follows, all from one sample in a study of T-cell memory formation after mild COVID-19. TCRdb re-derived calls from the 5' RACE reads in MiXCR, one entry per CDR3 protein. This sample carries about 190,000 distinct CDR3 sequences, about 18% of them seen once, and the ten largest clones take 2% to 3%. Specimen: PBMCs or a T cell subset sorted from them (not recorded which). Source of these receptors: an adult woman who had mild COVID-19 (a few samples of this study predate the infection). Cell type and time point are not known. CDR3s include the opening cysteine and the closing phenylalanine or tryptophan. A D gene is named only where the DNA matches it firmly. Clone size is not always given. Where it is, it says once, few, many or a class for expanded clones.

>TRBV2|few|TRBJ2-7|TRBD2
CASTTSGSGSYEQYF
TGTGCCAGCACCACTAGCGGGTCGGGCTCCTACGAGCAGTACTTC
>TRBV7-2|few|TRBJ2-7|TRBD2
CASSLGGTSGSFYEQYF
TGTGCCAGCAGCCTGGGGGGTACTAGCGGGAGTTTCTACGAGCAGTACTTC
>TRBV6-6|few|TRBJ2-3|TRBD2
CATLTSAADTQYF
TGTGCCACGTTGACTAGCGCCGCAGATACGCAGTATTTT
>TRBV5-1|-|TRBJ1-5|-
CASREGRNSNQPQHF
TGCGCCAGCAGGGAGGGACGGAATAGCAATCAGCCCCAGCATTTT
>TRBV5-1|few|TRBJ2-1|TRBD2
CASSRGASGGVHNEQFF
TGCGCCAGCAGTCGGGGGGCTAGCGGGGGTGTACACAATGAGCAGTTCTTC
>TRBV29-1|few|TRBJ1-4|-
CSVDWQGNEKLFF
TGCAGCGTTGATTGGCAGGGTAATGAAAAACTGTTTTTT
>TRBV7-9|once|TRBJ1-2|-
CASSATGWNNYGYTF
TGTGCCAGCAGCGCTACAGGGTGGAATAACTATGGCTACACCTTC
>TRBV7-2|-|TRBJ2-1|-
CASSRGPSGSAKYNEQFF
TGTGCCAGCAGCCGGGGGCCTAGCGGAAGCGCTAAGTACAATGAGCAGTTCTTC
>TRBV14|-|TRBJ1-1|-
CASSPGQYTEAFF
TGTGCCAGCAGTCCCGGACAGTACACTGAAGCTTTCTTT
>TRBV29-1|-|TRBJ2-1|TRBD1
CSVVTGASYNEQFF
TGCAGCGTAGTGACAGGGGCATCCTACAATGAGCAGTTCTTC
>TRBV5-1|many|TRBJ1-2|TRBD1
CASSFSTGDNGYTF
TGCGCCAGCAGCTTCTCCACAGGGGACAACGGCTACACCTTC
>TRBV12-3/TRBV12-4|many|TRBJ2-5|TRBD2
CASRFGTSGQETQYF
TGTGCCAGCAGGTTTGGGACTAGCGGACAAGAGACCCAGTACTTC
>TRBV9|-|TRBJ2-3|-
CASSAQGTDTQYF
TGTGCCAGCAGCGCCCAGGGGACAGATACGCAGTATTTT
>TRBV12-3/TRBV12-4|-|TRBJ2-5|-
CASSRLLGRETQYF
TGTGCCAGCAGCCGACTCCTAGGGCGAGAGACCCAGTACTTC
>TRBV12-3/TRBV12-4|-|TRBJ2-7|-
CASRAPGTPSYEQYF
TGTGCCAGCAGGGCCCCCGGGACACCCTCCTACGAGCAGTACTTC
>TRBV3-1|few|TRBJ2-7|-
CASSQEPGLLGAQEQYF
TGTGCCAGCAGCCAAGAGCCGGGACTTCTCGGAGCACAAGAGCAGTACTTC
>TRBV29-1|-|TRBJ1-2|TRBD1
CSVVFDRGLGHTF
TGCAGCGTTGTCTTCGACAGGGGCCTCGGTCACACCTTC
>TRBV29-1|-|TRBJ2-3|-
CSVEEGGANTDTQYF
TGCAGCGTTGAAGAGGGGGGGGCCAACACAGATACGCAGTATTTT
>TRBV5-5|few|TRBJ2-7|-
CASSGPRTSYEQYF
TGTGCCAGCAGCGGGCCAAGGACCTCCTACGAGCAGTACTTC
>TRBV5-1|few|TRBJ2-7|TRBD1
CASSLRDRATYEQYF
TGCGCCAGCAGCTTACGGGACAGGGCGACCTACGAGCAGTACTTC
>TRBV4-3|few|TRBJ2-3|-
CASSSRGSSTDTQYF
TGCGCCAGCAGCTCCCGGGGGTCTAGCACAGATACGCAGTATTTT
>TRBV4-3|few|TRBJ1-2|TRBD1
CASSQGRIGGMGYTF
TGCGCCAGCAGCCAAGGCCGTATAGGGGGCATGGGCTACACCTTC
>TRBV9|-|TRBJ2-1|TRBD1
CASSAGQGAYNEQFF
TGTGCCAGCAGCGCGGGACAGGGGGCTTACAATGAGCAGTTCTTC
>TRBV5-1|-|TRBJ2-4|-
CASRGTAKNIQYF
TGCGCCAGCAGAGGGACGGCCAAAAACATTCAGTACTTC
>TRBV20-1|-|TRBJ1-6|-
CSVRRQAPPFLLHF
TGCAGTGTTAGAAGACAGGCTCCTCCCTTCCTCCTCCACTTT
>TRBV5-6|few|TRBJ1-2|TRBD1
CASSPPGQGILGYTF
TGTGCCAGCAGCCCTCCGGGACAGGGGATACTGGGCTACACCTTC
>TRBV20-1|many|TRBJ2-3|-
CSAIRRSGTDTQYF
TGCAGTGCTATCCGGAGAAGCGGCACAGATACGCAGTATTTT
>TRBV3-1|few|TRBJ1-1|-
CASSQDPPGLHTEAFF
TGTGCCAGCAGCCAAGACCCTCCGGGATTGCACACTGAAGCTTTCTTT
>TRBV18|-|TRBJ1-4|-
CASSNRRENEKLFF
TGTGCCAGCTCAAACAGGAGGGAGAATGAAAAACTGTTTTTT
>TRBV2|-|TRBJ1-1|-
CASKRAGGNTEAFF
TGTGCCAGCAAAAGAGCGGGTGGGAACACTGAAGCTTTCTTT
>TRBV3-1|few|TRBJ1-5|-
CASSPHPGSNQPQHF
TGTGCCAGCAGCCCACACCCGGGTAGCAATCAGCCCCAGCATTTT
>TRBV30|many|TRBJ2-1|-
CAWRALGRTNEQFF
TGTGCCTGGAGGGCCCTCGGACGGACCAATGAGCAGTTCTTC
>TRBV5-1|few|TRBJ2-2|TRBD2
CASSYASGNTGELFF
TGCGCCAGCAGCTACGCTAGCGGGAACACCGGGGAGCTGTTTTTT
>TRBV7-2|-|TRBJ1-1|-
CASSLALGAEAFF
TGTGCCAGCAGCTTAGCGCTCGGGGCTGAAGCTTTCTTT
>TRBV11-2|-|TRBJ2-3|TRBD2
CASSWGGGITDTQYF
TGTGCCAGCAGCTGGGGCGGGGGGATCACAGATACGCAGTATTTT
>TRBV7-9|once|TRBJ2-1|-
CASSREGTGRNNEQFF
TGTGCCAGCAGTAGAGAGGGAACAGGGCGAAACAATGAGCAGTTCTTC
>TRBV29-1|few|TRBJ1-1|TRBD1
CSVARAGGRLNTEAFF
TGCAGCGTTGCGAGGGCAGGGGGTAGACTAAACACTGAAGCTTTCTTT
>TRBV5-1|-|TRBJ2-5|-
CASSSAGGREETQYF
TGCGCCAGCAGCTCAGCCGGGGGAAGGGAAGAGACCCAGTACTTC
>TRBV6-6|-|TRBJ1-6|TRBD1
CASSYPGQGLNSPLHF
TGTGCCAGCAGTTACCCCGGACAGGGGCTCAATTCACCCCTCCACTTT
>TRBV5-1|-|TRBJ2-5|-
CASSSQQETQYF
TGCGCCAGCAGTTCACAACAAGAGACCCAGTACTTC
>TRBV12-3/TRBV12-4|few|TRBJ2-5|-
CASSLLVNQETQYF
TGTGCCAGCAGTTTACTGGTGAACCAAGAGACCCAGTACTTC
>TRBV5-1|-|TRBJ1-2|TRBD1
CASSLGTTGNPYGYTF
TGCGCCAGCAGCTTGGGGACGACAGGGAACCCCTATGGCTACACCTTC